The 14 T cell receptor beta chains in this list originate from one sample, sequenced in a study of spatial heterogeneity in lung cancer. Each CDR3 protein gets one entry after TCRdb re-called the 5' RACE reads with MiXCR. In the table there are about 18,000 distinct CDR3 sequences, about 8.9% of which are singletons. Time point: blood at routine non-recurrence follow-up after resection. The material was PBMCs, obtained at follow-up. All receptors come from a male donor with early-stage non-small cell lung cancer.

This chain joins TRBV20-1 and TRBJ2-7, with a possible D match to TRBD1 (5 bases). CDR1 and CDR2 from the germline V gene are DFQATT and SNEGSKA (reference sequence). Trimming shortened V by 6 bases and J by 2 bases, and 17 bases separated the two germline ends. The CDR3 is 14 amino acids. The CDR3 coding sequence is TGCAGTGCGAGACAGCCAACCGTCCCCTACGAGCAGTACTTC. This translates into CSARQPTVPYEQYF.

This clonotype was detected only a few times. V and J are TRBV19 and TRBJ2-2; D is perhaps TRBD2 (6 bases). V lost 6 bases to trimming and J lost 5 bases, with 16 bases between them. Germline-derived CDR1 and CDR2 are LNHDA and SQIVND (reference sequence). The length of the CDR3 is 15 residues. CDR3: CASSRDLAGTGELFF. CDR3 sequence (DNA): TGTGCCAGTAGCCGGGACCTCGCGGGGACCGGGGAGCTGTTTTTT. Looking up the rest from reference TRBV19 and TRBJ2-2 gives the full variable domain: DGGITQSPKYLFRKEGQNVTLSCEQNLNHDAMYWYRQDPGQGLRLIYYSQIVNDFQKGDIAEGYSVSREKKESFPLTVTSAQKNPTAFYLCASSRDLAGTGELFFGEGSRLTVL.

To note about this clonotype: With a much larger clone just one base away, this may be a read error. V and J are TRBV2 and TRBJ2-1; the match to TRBD2 covers 13 bases. The CDR3 has 14 amino acids. Per the germline V gene, CDR1 is SNHLY and CDR2 is FYNNEI. The CDR3 DNA is TGTGCCAGCAGGGGACTAGCGGGGAACAATGAGCTGTTCTTC. Translating gives CASRGLAGNNELFF.

As to this clonotype: A read error is possible here, since a much larger clone lies one base away. This chain links TRBV19 with TRBJ1-5; possible D gene TRBD1, 5 bases. The length of the CDR3 is 15 residues. Germline V gene sequence: CDR1 LNHDA, CDR2 SQIVND (reference sequence). The V end was cut by 7 bases, the J end by 2 bases, with 15 bases between. Written as DNA, the CDR3 is TGTGCCAGTACTACCCGCAGGGTCGGCAATCAGCCCCAGCATTTT. Translated: CASTTRRVGNQPQHF.

The chain links TRBV7-2 to TRBJ1-6; tentative D call: TRBD1 (5 bases). In germline, CDR1 is SGHTA, CDR2 FQGNSA. This CDR3 is built from 15 residues. V gave up 3 bases and J gave up 9 bases, with 15 bases separating them. CDR3 bases: TGTGCCAGCAGCTTCGACAGCCCTCCAGTTTCACCCCTCCACTTT. Translating it yields CASSFDSPPVSPLHF. The full variable domain, its missing parts supplied by reference TRBV7-2 and TRBJ1-6, is GAGVSQSPSNKVTEKGKDVELRCDPISGHTALYWYRQSLGQGLEFLIYFQGNSAPDKSGLPSDRFSAERTGGSVSTLTIQRTQQEDSAVYLCASSFDSPPVSPLHFGNGTRLTVT.

This clonotype has a count of ten or more. The J gene is TRBJ2-1, the V gene TRBV11-3; D is possibly TRBD2 (6 bases). V gave up 5 bases and J gave up 10 bases, with 24 bases separating them. Germline CDR1 is SGHNT and CDR2 is YENEEA. The CDR3 sequence is 16 residues long. The chain's CDR3 is CASSPSSAGRYVEQFF. The CDR3, as DNA: TGTGCCAGCAGCCCGTCGTCTGCGGGACGCTACGTGGAGCAGTTCTTC.

This clonotype was detected ten times or more. The chain is built from TRBV5-1 and TRBJ2-1; 14 bases align to TRBD2. This CDR3 has 17 residues. The trim removed 4 bases at V and 7 bases at J, leaving 10 bases unmatched. The V gene's germline CDR1 is SGHRS and CDR2 YFSETQ. The CDR3 DNA follows: TGCGCCAGCAGCCTAGGGACTAGCGGGAGACTAGGTAATGAGCAGTTCTTC. It specifies CASSLGTSGRLGNEQFF.

This chain links TRBV2 with TRBJ1-2; maybe TRBD1 (6 bases). CDR3 length equals 14 residues. V dropped 6 bases and J dropped 0 bases, with 11 bases sitting between them. CDR1 is SNHLY and CDR2 is FYNNEI in the germline V gene. Written as DNA, the CDR3 is TGTGCCAGCAGCCTGGACAGAGCTAACTATGGCTACACCTTC. Its translation: CASSLDRANYGYTF.

CDR3 amino acids: CAISGYNEQFF. DNA of the CDR3: TGTGCCATCAGTGGATACAATGAGCAGTTCTTC. This chain connects TRBV10-3 to TRBJ2-1, with D hard to call. The germline gives CDR1 ENHRY, CDR2 SYGVKD. V lost 4 bases to trimming and J lost 4 bases, with 2 bases between them. The CDR3 covers 11 residues.

The sample holds a few counts of this clonotype. CDR3 DNA sequence: TGTGCCAGCAGCGTGCTAGGGCAGGGGGCCTACGAGCAGTACTTC. It is translated as CASSVLGQGAYEQYF. The chain is built from TRBV9 and TRBJ2-7; 7 positions agree with TRBD1. This CDR3 has 15 residues. Germline assignment: CDR1 SGDLS and CDR2 YYNGEE. Trimming took 2 bases from V and 2 from J; bases not matched to a gene: 7.

Comment on this clonotype: A junction boundary mismatches the germline segment, possibly from a read error. The chain carries TRBV9 and TRBJ2-7; no reliable D call. The V gene's germline CDR1 is SGDLS and CDR2 YYNGEE. The CDR3 spans 15 residues. The CDR3 DNA sequence: TGTGCCAGCAGCGTAGGCCCCCCGGCGCTGGACGAGCAGCACTTC. It yields the protein CASSVGPPALDEQHF.

The table lists this clonotype with many counts. This chain joins TRBV20-1 and TRBJ1-5; 7 bases match TRBD1. The J segment lost 4 bases and the V segment lost 2 bases, leaving 5 bases of the junction unmatched. The germline gives CDR1 DFQATT, CDR2 SNEGSKA (reference sequence). The CDR3 has 14 amino acids. The chain's CDR3 is CSARPGTENQPQHF. The CDR3, as DNA: TGCAGTGCTAGACCCGGGACAGAAAATCAGCCCCAGCATTTT.

Concerning this clonotype itself: This sequence may be a read error, since a much larger clone differs from it by one base. The gene calls are TRBV5-4 and TRBJ2-4; D perhaps matches TRBD2 (6 bases). The CDR3 covers 14 residues. Deletions cut 5 bases from V and 8 bases from J, with 17 bases between. Germline V gene data show CDR1 as SGHNT and CDR2 as YYREEE (reference sequence). The CDR3 DNA reads as TGTGCCAGCAGTCACGGGGGAGGTCATGACATTCAGTACTTC. It yields the protein CASSHGGGHDIQYF.

This clonotype was recorded many times. The chain joins TRBV14 to TRBJ2-7; D is possibly TRBD1 (6 bases). The V gene's germline CDR1 is SGHDN and CDR2 FVKESK. There are 14 residues in the CDR3. V was pared by 9 bases and J by 0 bases, with 15 bases between. The CDR3 DNA reads TGTGCCAGTAAACCTAACAGGGACTCCTACGAGCAGTACTTC. Amino acid sequence: CASKPNRDSYEQYF.